This entry features one T cell receptor (beta chain) sequence. This entry belongs to a study of blood T cell repertoires in COVID-19. In the study overall: Nucleic acid was either cDNA or gDNA, and it came from T cells, B-cell-depleted T cells, or PBMCs.

Per the original data handling: Estimated nucleated cell counts came from reference gene primer amplification. Some clones are missing from TCRdb's copy, which holds only in-frame ones; the method was immunoSEQ multiplex PCR. V and J calls and clone size come straight from that table; D and trimming were deduced from the DNA. This table holds roughly 60,000 clones, about 79% found once. CDR3 length equals 13 residues. Germline-derived CDR1 and CDR2 are KGHSH and LQKENI. The V end was cut by 2 bases, the J end by 6 bases, with 7 bases between. Sequencing was performed on peripheral blood. This sequence originates from a woman aged 60-75 years with acute or convalescent COVID-19. The chain is built from TRBV18 and TRBJ2-2; D gene ambiguous. In DNA, the CDR3 is TGTGCCAGCTCACCAAGCTCTGCCGGGGAGCTGTTTTTT. It codes for CASSPSSAGELFF.